The 5 T cell receptor beta chains reported below all come from one sample, sequenced in a study of shared clonotypes between healthy human individuals. The protocol was immunoSEQ multiplex PCR, while the TCRdb copy is restricted to in-frame clones and leaves out a portion. Of a few million clones listed, approximately 96% are singletons. The source material was naive CD4+ T cells sorted from blood. The subset is: CD45RA+ positively selected. These TCRs come from a man younger than 35 in good health.

This clone was counted once. Other DNA sequences of this sample code for an identical CDR3. The chain carries TRBV18 and TRBJ1-2; a weak D match, TRBD1 (5 bases). This CDR3 comprises 13 residues. Per germline, CDR1 KGHSH and CDR2 LQKENI. V lost 3 bases and J lost 0, with 5 bases in between. Written as DNA, the CDR3 is TGTGCCAGCTCACCGGACACTAACTATGGCTACACCTTC. Translating gives CASSPDTNYGYTF.

This clone was seen just once. The V and J genes are TRBV11-3 and TRBJ2-3; TRBD2 is a possible D gene (5 bases). Germline V lookup: CDR1 SGHNT, CDR2 YENEEA. The V gene lost 8 bases and the J gene lost 3 bases, with 12 bases spanning the gap. The CDR3 loop spans 13 amino acids. The CDR3 sequence is CASGESGTDTQYF. CDR3 sequence (DNA): TGTGCCAGCGGGGAGTCGGGGACAGATACGCAGTATTTT.

V gene TRBV4-1 combines with J gene TRBJ1-5; D uncertain. The CDR3 is 16 residues long. CDR1 and CDR2 (germline): MGHRA, YSYEKL. Trimming took 4 bases from V and 7 from J, leaving 20 bases between them. The CDR3, as DNA: TGCGCCAGCAGCCCCAAGATAACGGGGTGGGTCCAGCCCCAGCATTTT. Its translation: CASSPKITGWVQPQHF.

This chain links TRBV5-1 with TRBJ2-7; TRBD2 matches at 13 bases. The length of the CDR3 is 16 residues. CDR1 and CDR2 from the germline V gene are SGHRS and YFSETQ. Trimming at V came to 4 bases and at J to 5 bases, leaving 9 bases not matched to a gene. CDR3 region: CASSLPTSGRWNEQYF. CDR3 nucleotides: TGCGCCAGCAGCCTACCGACTAGCGGGAGGTGGAACGAGCAGTACTTC.

V usage is TRBV27 and J usage is TRBJ1-2, with a tentative D call TRBD1 (6 bases). Germline V gives CDR1 MNHEY, CDR2 SMNVEV (reference sequence). This CDR3 comprises 15 residues. V dropped 6 bases and J dropped 2 bases, with 16 bases sitting between them. CDR3 nucleotide sequence: TGTGCCAGCAGCCAGGACAGTTCTTCCAACTATGGCTACACCTTC. Translation: CASSQDSSSNYGYTF.